The T cell receptor beta chain under discussion was sequenced for a study of shared clonotypes between healthy human individuals. In the naive CD8 group, cells lacked CD45RO and were positively selected for CCR7, so terminally differentiated effector memory CD45RA+ cells were left out. There are 14 residues in the CDR3. Per the germline V gene, CDR1 is MNHEY and CDR2 is SVGAGI. Trimming took off 0 bases at V and 6 bases at J, with 9 bases between the two ends. Sequencing used immunoSEQ multiplex PCR; TCRdb keeps in-frame clones, though not all of them. The sample comprises approximately 590,000 clones, 95% of which are singletons, and less than 0.13% rests with the top ten.

This clonotype was obtained from a woman in her twenties or thirties in good health. Sequences were obtained from naive CD8+ T cells sorted from blood. V gene TRBV6-5 combines with J gene TRBJ1-5; D call uncertain. The CDR3 DNA reads as TGTGCCAGCAGTTACTCCCGGGCGGCTCAGCCCCAGCATTTT. It yields the protein CASSYSRAAQPQHF.